Sequencing of this T cell receptor beta chain was carried out in a study of shared clonotypes between healthy human individuals. Study-level findings and limits: Few donors restricted represented genetic and exposure-history diversity. Among non-shared clonotypes, generation probabilities were lower than among those shared by all four donors.

Germline V lookup: CDR1 MNHEY, CDR2 SMNVEV (reference sequence). The CDR3 length is 15 residues. V was pared by 8 bases and J by 3 bases, with 7 bases of the junction left unmatched. Sequencing was performed with immunoSEQ multiplex PCR; in TCRdb, only in-frame clones are kept and a portion is missing. The repertoire holds 190,000 or so clones, with 60% to 75% as singletons. Comment on this clone: What it binds is not known.

This receptor was identified in a man aged 25 to 45 in good health. The chain recombines TRBV27 with TRBJ1-5, with TRBD1 matching 10 bases. Material: memory CD4+ T cells sorted from blood. Subset denoted: CD45RA-negative fraction. The CDR3 spells CASGPGTGANQPQHF. CDR3 bases: TGTGCCAGCGGACCTGGGACAGGGGCCAATCAGCCCCAGCATTTT.